This paragraph covers one T cell receptor beta chain sequence. Its antigen is undetermined. The length of the CDR3 is 14 residues. The germline V gene has CDR1 SGHTA and CDR2 FQGNSA. Trimming pared 1 base from V and 8 bases from J, leaving 13 bases between. This record belongs to a study of a mutant IDH1 vaccine in newly diagnosed glioma. Study-level information: Either 4-6 weeks after radiotherapy alone or alongside temozolomide, vaccination was begun. The therapy given earlier, which was standard therapy, consisted of radiotherapy, temozolomide, or both, and most of the patients received both. Findings and limits, study-wide: Detectable vaccine-induced immune responses arose in 93.3% of patients.

The time point is: week 47, end of study. What each vaccine dose contained was 300 ug of mutant IDH1 20-mer peptide, accompanied by topical imiquimod. TCRdb's copy holds only in-frame clones and misses some; the assay was immunoSEQ multiplex PCR. The table records approximately 56,000 clones, about 71% of them present only once. The TCR originated in a man aged 45-60 years with glioma. This rearrangement joins TRBV7-2 to TRBJ2-3, with D maybe TRBD2 (5 bases). This specimen consisted of PBMCs, obtained from a glioma patient whose treatment included an IDH1 peptide vaccine. DNA of the CDR3: TGTGCCAGCAGCTTAGGCGAGGGATTGGGTACGCAGTATTTT. This sequence encodes CASSLGEGLGTQYF.